Sequencing of this T cell receptor (beta chain) was carried out in a study of blood T cell repertoires in COVID-19. About the study: Samples taken during acute and convalescent COVID-19 were collected in the United States, Italy and Spain. T cells, B-cell-depleted T cells, or PBMCs supplied cDNA or gDNA.

The V gene lost 1 base and the J gene lost 6 bases, with 10 bases spanning the gap. The CDR3 extends over 14 amino acids. The V gene's germline CDR1 is LGHDT and CDR2 YNNKEL (reference sequence). Authors' analysis steps: How many nucleated cells were present was estimated from reference gene primer amplification. Here immunoSEQ multiplex PCR was the method, and the copy in TCRdb shows in-frame clones only, minus some. V, J and clone size are those of that table, while D and trimming were read from the DNA. The profile shows under 250,000 clones, around 88% of them singletons. Seattle cases were enrolled at active infection and followed longitudinally.

The gene calls are TRBV3-1 (or the pseudogene TRBV3-2) and TRBJ2-1; tentative D call: TRBD2 (6 bases). Sequencing was done on a sample of peripheral blood. The clonotype originates from a woman between 25 and 40 years old with COVID-19, enrolled during active disease. CDR3 in DNA: TGTGCCAGCAGCCAAGCCCTGACTAGCAATGAGCAGTTCTTC. Encoded protein: CASSQALTSNEQFF.